This T cell receptor beta chain was sequenced during a study of blood T cell repertoires in COVID-19 (dated by TCRdb to about 2020). Study-level background: Collaborator samples came from the United States, Italy and Spain and covered acute and convalescent phases of COVID-19. The material from the prospective study consisted of cDNA or gDNA derived from T cells, B-cell-depleted T cells, or PBMCs. The dataset comprised deeply sampled blood TCRbeta repertoires from subjects exposed to, actively infected with, or recovered from COVID-19. A freely available public database, intended as a resource for researchers studying the immune response to SARS-CoV-2, is where the repertoires were released. The samples were drawn from the first 160 participants of the ongoing ImmuneRACE study and from over a thousand subjects provided by 6 global collaborators. Sample metadata almost always included a de-identified subject ID, COVID-19 status, age in years and sex. Where available, HLA class I and class II types were taken from metadata supplied by the sample provider and were not determined by assay-based typing. What the work shows at the level of the full study, not this receptor alone: The quantity of clinical and demographic metadata differed by source and by participant and was supplied without curation.

The collaborating institutions used their own protocols to collect whole blood in K2EDTA tubes. For TCRbeta analysis, collaborator samples were shipped as frozen whole blood, as isolated PBMCs, or as DNA extracted from either sample type. TCRbeta CDR3 regions were amplified from genomic DNA by means of the immunoSEQ Assay, a bias-controlled multiplex PCR. The authors' analysis ran thus. The number of nucleated cells in each sample was estimated from the amplification of reference gene primers within the assay. Sequence reads were collapsed and filtered to measure the absolute abundance of every unique TCRbeta CDR3 rearrangement. For each sample, productive Simpson clonality was calculated by taking the square root of Simpson's diversity index across productive rearrangements. Drawn from immuneACCESS, this table holds only the in-frame rearrangements with V and J called that TCRdb kept. Clones are partly lost; checked studies trace under half to an unresolved V gene and leave the rest unexplained. The DNA was the basis for D and trimming; V, J and clone size are from that table. In all, the sample holds approximately 90,000 clones, and around 86% of those were seen once. The ten largest clones take up more than 3% of the sample.

On this clone itself: Its antigen remains undetermined. No qualities accompany the bases; no much larger clone lies one base away.

From the cysteine up to the phenylalanine, the CDR3 has a length of 15 residues. The only DNA kept is the CDR3, 45 bases in frame from the first base. Between the V and J ends, shortened by 0 bases and 2 bases respectively, the junction contains 10 bases. According to the germline V gene (reference sequence), CDR1 reads LGHDT and CDR2 reads YNNKEL. The V gene is TRBV3-1 (or the pseudogene TRBV3-2) and the J gene is TRBJ1-2; the D gene is not confidently resolved. The sequenced material came from peripheral blood. The sequence derives from a man between 60 and 70 years old with acute or convalescent COVID-19. At the DNA level, the sequence is TGTGCCAGCAGCCAAGATTTGGGCAGCAACTATGGCTACACCTTC. This is translated as CASSQDLGSNYGYTF.